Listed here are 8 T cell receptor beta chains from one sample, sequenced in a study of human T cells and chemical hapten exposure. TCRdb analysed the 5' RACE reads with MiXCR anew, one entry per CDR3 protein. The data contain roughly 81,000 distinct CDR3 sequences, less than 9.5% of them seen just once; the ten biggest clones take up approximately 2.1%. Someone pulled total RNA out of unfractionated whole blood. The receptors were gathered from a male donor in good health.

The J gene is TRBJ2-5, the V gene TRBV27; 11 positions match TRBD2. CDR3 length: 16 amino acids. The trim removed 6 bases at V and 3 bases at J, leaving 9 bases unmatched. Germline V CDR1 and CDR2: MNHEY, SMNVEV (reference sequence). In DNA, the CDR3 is TGTGCCAGCAGCTTGTTTAGCGGGGGGGTTAAAGAGACCCAGTACTTC. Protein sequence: CASSLFSGGVKETQYF.

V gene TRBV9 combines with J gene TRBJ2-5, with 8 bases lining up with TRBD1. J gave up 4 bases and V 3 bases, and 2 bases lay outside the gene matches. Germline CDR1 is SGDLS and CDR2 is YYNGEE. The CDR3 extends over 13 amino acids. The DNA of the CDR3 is TGTGCCAGCAGCGGACAGGGGCCAGAGACCCAGTACTTC. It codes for CASSGQGPETQYF.

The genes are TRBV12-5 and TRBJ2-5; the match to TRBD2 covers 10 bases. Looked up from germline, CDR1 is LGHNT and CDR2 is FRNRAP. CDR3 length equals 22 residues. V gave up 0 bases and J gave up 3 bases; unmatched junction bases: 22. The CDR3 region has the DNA TGTGCTAGTGGTTTGGTAGTCCTGGAGGGGGTTCCCCTAGCGGGAGTGAAAGAGACCCAGTACTTC. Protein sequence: CASGLVVLEGVPLAGVKETQYF.

CDR3 in amino acids: CASSSISRSQPLHF. In DNA form, the CDR3 reads TGTGCCAGCAGTTCTATTTCACGGAGTCAACCCCTCCACTTT. The chain carries TRBV12-3 or TRBV12-4 and TRBJ1-6; the D is unclear. The germline V and J ends were trimmed by 4 bases and 12 bases, with 16 bases remaining between them. The CDR3 has 14 amino acids.

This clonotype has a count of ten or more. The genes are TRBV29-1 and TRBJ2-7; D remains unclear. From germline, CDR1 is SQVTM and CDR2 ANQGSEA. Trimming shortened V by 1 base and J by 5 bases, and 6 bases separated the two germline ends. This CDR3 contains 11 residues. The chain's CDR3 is CSVEGLNEQYF. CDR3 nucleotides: TGCAGCGTTGAAGGTCTTAACGAGCAGTACTTC.

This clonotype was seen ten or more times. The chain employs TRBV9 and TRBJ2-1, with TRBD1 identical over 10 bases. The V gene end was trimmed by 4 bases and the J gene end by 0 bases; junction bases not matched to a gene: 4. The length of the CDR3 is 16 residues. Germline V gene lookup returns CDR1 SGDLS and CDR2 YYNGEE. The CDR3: CASSKRTGGSYNEQFF. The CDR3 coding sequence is TGTGCCAGCAGCAAAAGGACAGGGGGCTCCTACAATGAGCAGTTCTTC.

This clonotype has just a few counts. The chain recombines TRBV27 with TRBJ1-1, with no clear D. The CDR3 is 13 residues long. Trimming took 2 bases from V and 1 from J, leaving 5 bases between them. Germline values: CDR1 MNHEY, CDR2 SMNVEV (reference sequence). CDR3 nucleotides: TGTGCCAGCAGTTTACTCACGAACACTGAAGCTTTCTTT. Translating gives CASSLLTNTEAFF.

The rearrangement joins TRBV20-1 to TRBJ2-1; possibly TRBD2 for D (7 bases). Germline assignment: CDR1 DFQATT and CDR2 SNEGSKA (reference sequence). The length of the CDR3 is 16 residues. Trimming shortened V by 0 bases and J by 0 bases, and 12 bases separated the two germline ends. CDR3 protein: CSARDGAGASYNEQFF. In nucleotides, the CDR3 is TGCAGTGCTAGAGATGGGGCGGGGGCCTCCTACAATGAGCAGTTCTTC.